Below, one T cell receptor beta chain is given with its context. Using 200 ng DNA, tens of thousands of T cell genomes, the sorted-subset replicate PCRs were run. In the original processing: Quality scores were absent from the junction-only immunoSEQ sequences, so filtering differed. TCRdb keeps only in-frame clones here, not all; method: immunoSEQ multiplex PCR. Clone size and V and J calls were adopted from that table, with D and trimming inferred from the DNA. The sample carries nearly 2 million clones, about 95% recorded once. This entry belongs to a study of shared clonotypes between healthy human individuals. The naive CD8 population came from CD45RO-negative cells selected for CCR7, without terminally differentiated effector memory CD45RA+ cells. All participating donors were Caucasian adults from Nashville, Tennessee. The receptor was derived from a man aged 18 to 35 in good health. Sample: naive CD8+ T cells sorted from blood.

This chain's CDR3 is CASSPGPGTVYEQYF. CDR3 coding DNA: TGCGCCAGCAGCCCGGGTCCCGGGACAGTATACGAGCAGTACTTC. The V call is TRBV5-1, the J call TRBJ2-7, with TRBD1 matching 7 bases. This CDR3 has 15 residues. CDR1 is SGHRS, CDR2 YFSETQ, per germline. V lost 4 bases, J lost 4 bases, and 11 bases stayed unmatched.